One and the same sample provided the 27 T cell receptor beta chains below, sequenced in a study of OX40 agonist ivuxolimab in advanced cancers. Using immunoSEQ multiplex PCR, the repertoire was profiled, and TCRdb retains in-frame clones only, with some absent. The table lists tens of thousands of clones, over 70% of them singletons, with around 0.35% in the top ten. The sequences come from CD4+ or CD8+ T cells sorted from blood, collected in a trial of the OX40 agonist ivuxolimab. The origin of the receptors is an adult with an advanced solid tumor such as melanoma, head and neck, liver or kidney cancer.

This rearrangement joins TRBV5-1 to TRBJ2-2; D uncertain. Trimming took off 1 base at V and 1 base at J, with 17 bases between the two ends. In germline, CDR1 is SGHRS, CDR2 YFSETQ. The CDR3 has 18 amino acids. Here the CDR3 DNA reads TGCGCCAGCAGCTTGAGGATCTCGGGCACGAGGAACACCGGGGAGCTGTTTTTT. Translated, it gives CASSLRISGTRNTGELFF.

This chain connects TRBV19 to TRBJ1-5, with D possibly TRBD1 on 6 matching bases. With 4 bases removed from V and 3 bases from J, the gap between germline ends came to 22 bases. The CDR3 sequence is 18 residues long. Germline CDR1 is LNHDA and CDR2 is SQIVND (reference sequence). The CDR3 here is CASSKSGVRDTANQPQHF. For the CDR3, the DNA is TGTGCCAGTAGTAAGTCGGGTGTTAGGGACACCGCCAATCAGCCCCAGCATTTT.

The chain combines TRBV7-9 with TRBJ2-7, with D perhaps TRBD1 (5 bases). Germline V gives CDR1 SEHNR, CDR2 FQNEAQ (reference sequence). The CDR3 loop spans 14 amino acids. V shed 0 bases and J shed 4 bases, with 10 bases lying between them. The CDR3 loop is CASSLALGPYEQYF. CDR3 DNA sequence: TGTGCCAGCAGCTTAGCGTTGGGGCCTTACGAGCAGTACTTC. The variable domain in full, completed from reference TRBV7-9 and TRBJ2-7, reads DTGVSQNPRHKITKRGQNVTFRCDPISEHNRLYWYRQTLGQGPEFLTYFQNEAQLEKSRLLSDRFSAERPKGSFSTLEIQRTEQGDSAMYLCASSLALGPYEQYFGPGTRLTVT.

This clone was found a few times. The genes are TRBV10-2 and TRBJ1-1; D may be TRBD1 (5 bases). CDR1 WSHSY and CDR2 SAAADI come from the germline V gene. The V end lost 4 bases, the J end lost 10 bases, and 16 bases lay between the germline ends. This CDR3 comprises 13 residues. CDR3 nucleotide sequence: TGCGCCAGCAGTGGCGGCAGGGTCGGTGGAGCTTTCTTT. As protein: CASSGGRVGGAFF.

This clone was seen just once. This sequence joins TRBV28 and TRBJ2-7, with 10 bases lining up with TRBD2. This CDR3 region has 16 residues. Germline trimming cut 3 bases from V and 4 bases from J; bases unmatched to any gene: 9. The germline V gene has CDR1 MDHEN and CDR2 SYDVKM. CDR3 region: CASSFSASGSSYEQYF. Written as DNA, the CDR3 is TGTGCCAGCAGTTTCTCGGCTAGCGGGAGTTCTTACGAGCAGTACTTC.

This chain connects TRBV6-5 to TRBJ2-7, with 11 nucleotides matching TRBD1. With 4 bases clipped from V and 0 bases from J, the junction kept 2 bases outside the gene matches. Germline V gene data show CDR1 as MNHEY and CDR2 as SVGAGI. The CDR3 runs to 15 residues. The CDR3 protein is CASSLGTGGSYEQYF. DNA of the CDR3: TGTGCCAGCAGTTTGGGGACAGGGGGCTCCTACGAGCAGTACTTC.

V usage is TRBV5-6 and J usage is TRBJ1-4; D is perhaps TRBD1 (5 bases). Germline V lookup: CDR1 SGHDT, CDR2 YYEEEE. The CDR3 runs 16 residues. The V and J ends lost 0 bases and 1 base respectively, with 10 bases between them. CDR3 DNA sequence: TGTGCCAGCAGCTTGGACCAAGGGGAAACTAATGAAAAACTGTTTTTT. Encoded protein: CASSLDQGETNEKLFF.

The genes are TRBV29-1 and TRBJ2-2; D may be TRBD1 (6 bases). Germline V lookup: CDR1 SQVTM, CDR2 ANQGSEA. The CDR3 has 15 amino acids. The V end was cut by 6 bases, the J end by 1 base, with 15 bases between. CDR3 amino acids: CSVDTGTRNTGELFF. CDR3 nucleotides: TGCAGCGTGGATACCGGGACACGGAACACCGGGGAGCTGTTTTTT.

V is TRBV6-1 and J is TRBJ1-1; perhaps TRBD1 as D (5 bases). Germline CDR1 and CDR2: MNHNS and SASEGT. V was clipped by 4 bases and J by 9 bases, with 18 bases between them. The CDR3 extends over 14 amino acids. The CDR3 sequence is CASSADRGATKAFF. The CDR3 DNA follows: TGTGCCAGCAGTGCAGATAGAGGGGCGACAAAAGCTTTCTTT.

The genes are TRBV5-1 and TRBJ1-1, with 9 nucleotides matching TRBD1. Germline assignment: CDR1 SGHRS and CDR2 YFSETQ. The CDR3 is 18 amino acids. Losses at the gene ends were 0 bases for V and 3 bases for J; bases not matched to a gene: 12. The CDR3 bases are TGCGCCAGCAGCTTGGAAGGGACAGGGTGGTTGGGGTACACTGAAGCTTTCTTT. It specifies CASSLEGTGWLGYTEAFF. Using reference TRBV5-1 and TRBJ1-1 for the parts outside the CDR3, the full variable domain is KAGVTQTPRYLIKTRGQQVTLSCSPISGHRSVSWYQQTPGQGLQFLFEYFSETQRNKGNFPGRFSGRQFSNSRSEMNVSTLELGDSALYLCASSLEGTGWLGYTEAFFGQGTRLTVV.

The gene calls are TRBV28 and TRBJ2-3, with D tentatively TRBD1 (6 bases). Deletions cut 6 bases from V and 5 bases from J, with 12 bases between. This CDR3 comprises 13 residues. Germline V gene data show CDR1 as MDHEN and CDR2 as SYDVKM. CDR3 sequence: CASSLSGVDTQYF. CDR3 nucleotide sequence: TGTGCCAGCAGCCTCTCAGGGGTAGATACGCAGTATTTT.

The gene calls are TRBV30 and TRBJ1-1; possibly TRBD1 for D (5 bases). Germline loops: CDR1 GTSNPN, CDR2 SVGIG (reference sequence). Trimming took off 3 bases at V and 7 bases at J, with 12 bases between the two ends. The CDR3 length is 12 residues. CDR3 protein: CAWSPQALEAFF. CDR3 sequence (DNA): TGTGCCTGGAGCCCACAGGCGCTTGAAGCTTTCTTT.

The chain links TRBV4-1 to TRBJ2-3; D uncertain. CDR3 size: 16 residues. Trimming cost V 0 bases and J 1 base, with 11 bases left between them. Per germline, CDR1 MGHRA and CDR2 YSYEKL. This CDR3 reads CASSQDLEFGTDTQYF. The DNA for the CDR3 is TGCGCCAGCAGCCAAGATCTGGAATTTGGCACAGATACGCAGTATTTT.

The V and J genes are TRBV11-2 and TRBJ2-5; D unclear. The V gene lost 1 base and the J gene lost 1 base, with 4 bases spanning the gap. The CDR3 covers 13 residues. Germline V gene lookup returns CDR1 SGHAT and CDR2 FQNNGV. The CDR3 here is CASSLVFQETQYF. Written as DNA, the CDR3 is TGTGCCAGCAGCTTAGTGTTCCAAGAGACCCAGTACTTC. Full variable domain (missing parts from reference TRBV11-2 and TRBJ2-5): EAGVAQSPRYKIIEKRQSVAFWCNPISGHATLYWYQQILGQGPKLLIQFQNNGVVDDSQLPKDRFSAERLKGVDSTLKIQPAKLEDSAVYLCASSLVFQETQYFGPGTRLLVL.

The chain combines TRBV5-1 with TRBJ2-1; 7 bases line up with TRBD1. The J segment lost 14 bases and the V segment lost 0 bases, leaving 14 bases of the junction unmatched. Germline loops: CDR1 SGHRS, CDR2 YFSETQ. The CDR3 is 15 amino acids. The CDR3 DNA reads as TGCGCCAGCAGCTTGGCATTGAACCGGGACAGTATAGAGTTCTTC. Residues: CASSLALNRDSIEFF.

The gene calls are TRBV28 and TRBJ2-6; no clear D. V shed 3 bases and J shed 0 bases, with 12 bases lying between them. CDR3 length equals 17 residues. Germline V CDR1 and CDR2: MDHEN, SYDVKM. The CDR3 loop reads CASSFPIFGSGANVLTF. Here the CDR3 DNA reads TGTGCCAGCAGTTTCCCTATCTTTGGCTCTGGGGCCAACGTCCTGACTTTC.

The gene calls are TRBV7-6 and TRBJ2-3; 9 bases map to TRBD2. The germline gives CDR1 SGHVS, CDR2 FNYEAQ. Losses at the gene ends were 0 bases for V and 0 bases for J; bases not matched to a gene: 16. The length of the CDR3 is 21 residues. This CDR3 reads CASSLALRRRGGQDSTDTQYF. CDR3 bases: TGTGCCAGCAGCTTAGCGTTGAGGCGGCGGGGGGGCCAGGATAGCACAGATACGCAGTATTTT.

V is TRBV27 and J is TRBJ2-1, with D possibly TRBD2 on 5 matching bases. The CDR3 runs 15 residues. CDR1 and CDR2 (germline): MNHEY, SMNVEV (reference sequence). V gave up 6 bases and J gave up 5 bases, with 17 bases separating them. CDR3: CASSLERPPNNEQFF. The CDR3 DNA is TGTGCCAGCAGCCTGGAGCGGCCTCCCAACAATGAGCAGTTCTTC.

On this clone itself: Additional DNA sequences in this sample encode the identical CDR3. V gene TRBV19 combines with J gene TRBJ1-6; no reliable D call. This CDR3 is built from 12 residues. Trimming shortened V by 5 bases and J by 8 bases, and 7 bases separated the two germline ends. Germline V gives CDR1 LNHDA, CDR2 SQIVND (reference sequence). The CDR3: CASSGQDSPLHF. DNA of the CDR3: TGTGCCAGTAGTGGGCAAGATTCACCCCTCCACTTT.

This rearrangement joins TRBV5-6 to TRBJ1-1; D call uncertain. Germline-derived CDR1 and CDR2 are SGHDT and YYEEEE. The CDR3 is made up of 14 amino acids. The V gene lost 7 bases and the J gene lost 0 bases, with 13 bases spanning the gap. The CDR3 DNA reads TGTGCCAGCGGACCATTTGCCATGAACACTGAAGCTTTCTTT. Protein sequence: CASGPFAMNTEAFF. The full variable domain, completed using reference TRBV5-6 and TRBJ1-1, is DAGVTQSPTHLIKTRGQQVTLRCSPKSGHDTVSWYQQALGQGPQFIFQYYEEEERQRGNFPDRFSGHQFPNYSSELNVNALLLGDSALYLCASGPFAMNTEAFFGQGTRLTVV.

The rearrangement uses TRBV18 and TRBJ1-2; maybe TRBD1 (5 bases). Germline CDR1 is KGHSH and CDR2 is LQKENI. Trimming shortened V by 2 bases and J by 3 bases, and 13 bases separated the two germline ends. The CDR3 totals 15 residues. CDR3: CASSPNGDLHYGYTF. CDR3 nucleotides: TGTGCCAGCTCACCAAATGGGGACTTACACTATGGCTACACCTTC.

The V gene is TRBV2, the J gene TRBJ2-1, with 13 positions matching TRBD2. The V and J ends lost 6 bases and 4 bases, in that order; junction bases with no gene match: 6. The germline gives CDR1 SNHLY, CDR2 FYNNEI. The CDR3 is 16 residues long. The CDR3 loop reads CASRELAGGSYNEQFF. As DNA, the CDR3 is TGTGCCAGCAGGGAACTAGCGGGAGGGTCTTACAATGAGCAGTTCTTC.

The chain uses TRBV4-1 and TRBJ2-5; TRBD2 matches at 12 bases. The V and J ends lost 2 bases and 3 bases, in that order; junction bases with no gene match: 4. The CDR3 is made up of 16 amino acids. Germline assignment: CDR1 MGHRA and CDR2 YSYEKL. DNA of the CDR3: TGCGCCAGCAGCCAATGGACTAGCGGGGTCGAAGAGACCCAGTACTTC. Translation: CASSQWTSGVEETQYF.

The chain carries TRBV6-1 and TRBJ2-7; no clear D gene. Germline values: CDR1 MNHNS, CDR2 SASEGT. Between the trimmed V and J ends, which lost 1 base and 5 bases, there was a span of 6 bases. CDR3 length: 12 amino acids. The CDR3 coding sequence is TGTGCCAGCAGTGAAGTCCGGGACGAGCAGTACTTC. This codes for CASSEVRDEQYF.

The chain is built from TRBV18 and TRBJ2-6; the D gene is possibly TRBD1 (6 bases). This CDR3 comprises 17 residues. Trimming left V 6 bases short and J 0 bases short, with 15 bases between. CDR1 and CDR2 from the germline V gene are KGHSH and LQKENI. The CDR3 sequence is CASSPRQVPSGANVLTF. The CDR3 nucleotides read TGTGCCAGCTCTCCTAGACAGGTCCCCTCTGGGGCCAACGTCCTGACTTTC.

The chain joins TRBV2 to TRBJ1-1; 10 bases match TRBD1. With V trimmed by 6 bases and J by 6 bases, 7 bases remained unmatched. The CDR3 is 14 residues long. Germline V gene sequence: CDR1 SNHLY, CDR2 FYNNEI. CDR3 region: CASSVDRGQSEAFF. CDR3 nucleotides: TGTGCCAGCAGCGTAGACAGGGGGCAATCTGAAGCTTTCTTT.

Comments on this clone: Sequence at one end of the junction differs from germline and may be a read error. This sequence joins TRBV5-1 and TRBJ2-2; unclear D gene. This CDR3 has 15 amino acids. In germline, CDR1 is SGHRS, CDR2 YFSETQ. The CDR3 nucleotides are TGCGCCAGCAGCTTGGAGGCCACGAACATCGGGGAGCTGTTTTTT. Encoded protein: CASSLEATNIGELFF.